This passage covers 4 T cell receptor beta chains from one sample sequenced in a study of identical twins. TCRdb called the 5' RACE reads again in MiXCR, with one record for every CDR3 protein. The sample contains about 100,000 distinct CDR3 sequences, 5.9% of which appear only once. The sequenced sample consisted of memory T cells sorted from blood. All receptors derive from a woman aged 45-59 years in good health.

This clonotype was recorded many times. The chain recombines TRBV12-3 or TRBV12-4 with TRBJ1-5; D ambiguous. This CDR3 region has 14 residues. V lost 6 bases and J 6 bases, leaving 15 bases between the germline ends. CDR3 amino acids: CASSLGRTGQPQHF. The CDR3 DNA reads as TGTGCCAGCAGCCTAGGACGAACTGGTCAGCCCCAGCATTTT.

This clonotype was detected ten times or more. V is TRBV29-1 and J is TRBJ2-5; 12 bases map to TRBD2. The CDR3 loop spans 15 amino acids. J gave up 1 base and V 6 bases, and 6 bases lay outside the gene matches. Germline CDR1 SQVTM, CDR2 ANQGSEA. CDR3 sequence (DNA): TGCAGCGTCACTCTAGCGGGAGGGGTCCAAGAGACCCAGTACTTC. Protein product: CSVTLAGGVQETQYF.

There are many counts of this clonotype. V gene TRBV7-3 combines with J gene TRBJ2-7; TRBD1 matches at 9 bases. Trimming took 4 bases from V and 3 from J; bases not matched to a gene: 7. The germline gives CDR1 SGHTA, CDR2 FQGTGA. The CDR3 runs to 15 residues. In nucleotides, the CDR3 is TGTGCCAGCAGCTCTCCGGGACAGGGAGTCTACGAGCAGTACTTC. Residues: CASSSPGQGVYEQYF.

This chain links TRBV6-1 with TRBJ2-5; 7 nucleotides agree with TRBD2. The CDR3 is 15 residues long. CDR1 is MNHNS and CDR2 is SASEGT in the germline V gene. V shed 3 bases and J 5 bases; nucleotides not matched to a gene: 9. CDR3 residues: CASSEGREGWETQYF. For the CDR3, the DNA is TGTGCCAGCAGTGAGGGGAGGGAAGGGTGGGAGACCCAGTACTTC.